A selection of T cell receptor beta chains follows, all from one sample in a study of cytotoxic CD8 clonotypes in ibrutinib-treated CLL. Method: immunoSEQ multiplex PCR; TCRdb's copy keeps in-frame clones and lacks some. This table holds 110,000 or so clones, roughly 57% found once. The sample here was PBMCs, taken after 24 months of ibrutinib treatment. The receptors shown here come from a human donor with chronic lymphocytic leukemia. The CDR3 runs from the conserved cysteine through the conserved F or W. The D gene is left open where the match is weak. Rows give clone size only sometimes, using once, few, many, or a class for an expanded clone.

clone size	V gene	J gene	D gene	CDR3 DNA	CDR3 protein
-	TRBV25-1	TRBJ1-5	-	TGTGCCAGCAGTAGGGCAGAAAATCAGCCCCAGCATTTT	CASSRAENQPQHF
-	TRBV5-1	TRBJ2-7	-	TGCGCCAGCAGCTTGGCCAGTGTCTCCTACGAGCAGTACTTC	CASSLASVSYEQYF
-	TRBV30	TRBJ1-2	-	TGTGCCTGGAGGGCTCCGGCTGGCTACACCTTC	CAWRAPAGYTF
once	TRBV7-3	TRBJ2-2	-	TGTGCCAGCAGCCCGAAGATCACCGGGGAGCTGTTTTTT	CASSPKITGELFF
-	TRBV5-4	TRBJ2-7	TRBD1	TGTGCCAGCAGCTTCCGACAGGGTAGTTCCTACGAGCAGTACTTC	CASSFRQGSSYEQYF
-	TRBV30	TRBJ1-6	-	TGTGCCTGGACAGGGGCGATAAATTCACCCCTCCACTTT	CAWTGAINSPLHF
once	TRBV2	TRBJ2-6	-	TGTGCCAGCAGGACGCCGAACTCTGGGGCCAACGTCCTGACTTTC	CASRTPNSGANVLTF
-	TRBV28	TRBJ1-4	-	TGTGCCAGCCCCCATGGGGGGGAGGGGGTTAATGAAAAACTGTTTTTT	CASPHGGEGVNEKLFF
-	TRBV9	TRBJ2-7	TRBD2	TGTGCCAGCAGCCCATGGACTAGCGGGGGGTACGAGCAGTACTTC	CASSPWTSGGYEQYF
-	TRBV23-1	TRBJ1-4	-	TGCGCCAGCAGTCCGTCAGGGAATTCAACTAATGAAAAACTGTTTTTT	CASSPSGNSTNEKLFF
many	TRBV25-1	TRBJ1-6	TRBD1	TGTGCCAGCAGTGAAGCTTCAGGGGGCCAGGATTCACCCCTCCACTTT	CASSEASGGQDSPLHF
-	TRBV6-5	TRBJ1-4	-	TGTGCCAGCAGTGACACAGGGTCCATGGCGGAACTGTTTTTT	CASSDTGSMAELFF
-	TRBV10-2	TRBJ2-6	-	TGCGCCAGCAGTGAAGGGGACTCTGGGTCCAACGTCCTGACTTTC	CASSEGDSGSNVLTF